This T cell receptor beta chain was obtained from a study of T-cell memory formation after mild COVID-19. Study observations and caveats: CD8+ contracting clones occupied EMRA, while CD4+ ones occupied mainly CM and EM. Clones shrinking from day 15 to 85 showed even CD4/CD8 mixes; later expanders tilted CD4+. The authors did not confirm SARS-CoV-2 specificity of second-wave clones peaking day 37.

Employing constant-segment primers, 5'RACE generated TCR alpha and TCR beta cDNA libraries bearing sample barcodes and UMIs. Using its own MiXCR run on the 5' RACE reads, TCRdb lists one record per CDR3 protein. In the table there are 110,000 to 150,000 distinct CDR3 sequences, approximately 25% of which are singletons. There are 15 residues in the CDR3. V was trimmed by 4 bases and J by 4 bases, leaving 15 bases between them. Germline loops: CDR1 SGHRS, CDR2 YFSETQ. Of note for this clonotype: Its antigen is as yet unknown.

This TCR was recovered from an adult woman who had mild COVID-19 (a few samples of this study predate the infection). Cell type and time point are not known. Sequencing was carried out using PBMCs or a T cell subset sorted from them (not recorded which). The chain combines TRBV5-1 with TRBJ2-1, with a weak D call TRBD2 (6 bases). CDR3 DNA sequence: TGCGCCAGCAGCGCGGGGACTCGGCCTTACAATGAGCAGTTCTTC. This encodes CASSAGTRPYNEQFF.